The rows below give T cell receptor beta chains drawn from one sample of a study of CD8+CD57+ T cells in acquired aplastic anemia. MiXCR, run by TCRdb on the reads, gives a single entry per CDR3 protein. This sample carries around 430,000 distinct CDR3 sequences, around 30% of them seen once, and the ten largest clones take less than 1%. Sequencing was done on a sample of sorted CD4+, CD8+, or CD8+CD57+ T cells (not recorded which) from PBMCs. The source of these receptors is a human donor with aplastic anemia. Both conserved end residues are part of each CDR3. Fields, in order: D gene, V gene, J gene, clone size, CDR3 DNA, CDR3 protein. A D gene is named only where the DNA matches it firmly. Clone size is not always given. Where it is, it says once, few, many or a class for expanded clones.

d_gene: TRBD1; v_gene: TRBV11-1; j_gene: TRBJ2-2; abundance: few; CDR3nt: TGTGCCAGCAGCTATGGACAGGGTACGAACACCGGGGAGCTGTTTTTT; CDR3aa: CASSYGQGTNTGELFF
d_gene: -; v_gene: TRBV11-2; j_gene: TRBJ2-1; abundance: -; CDR3nt: TGTGCCAGCAGCCCTCAACCCAAATCGGACAGCGACAATGAGCAGTTCTTC; CDR3aa: CASSPQPKSDSDNEQFF
d_gene: -; v_gene: TRBV10-2; j_gene: TRBJ2-1; abundance: few; CDR3nt: TGCGCCAGCAGTGGATATAATAGGGATGAGCAGTTCTTC; CDR3aa: CASSGYNRDEQFF
d_gene: -; v_gene: TRBV10-3; j_gene: TRBJ2-3; abundance: -; CDR3nt: TGTGCCATCAGTGTGGATAAGGAGGTAGATACGCAGTATTTT; CDR3aa: CAISVDKEVDTQYF
d_gene: -; v_gene: TRBV2; j_gene: TRBJ2-4; abundance: many; CDR3nt: TGTGCCAGCAGTGAATGGGTTGTCAAAAACATTCAGTACTTC; CDR3aa: CASSEWVVKNIQYF
d_gene: TRBD2; v_gene: TRBV7-8; j_gene: TRBJ2-7; abundance: -; CDR3nt: TGTGCCAGCAGTTCCCTAGGGACCCCGGGACTAGCGGGAAGGGAGCAGTACTTC; CDR3aa: CASSSLGTPGLAGREQYF
d_gene: -; v_gene: TRBV6-1; j_gene: TRBJ1-5; abundance: few; CDR3nt: TGTGCCAGCAGTGAAGCCGTTAATCAGCCCCAGCATTTT; CDR3aa: CASSEAVNQPQHF
d_gene: TRBD2; v_gene: TRBV15; j_gene: TRBJ2-1; abundance: few; CDR3nt: TGTGCCAGCAGCGTCCGACTAGCGGGGGGGCATAATGAGCAGTTCTTC; CDR3aa: CASSVRLAGGHNEQFF
d_gene: TRBD1; v_gene: TRBV10-3; j_gene: TRBJ1-2; abundance: many; CDR3nt: TGTGCCTCCAAACGGACAGGGAACTATGGCTACACCTTC; CDR3aa: CASKRTGNYGYTF
d_gene: -; v_gene: TRBV10-3; j_gene: TRBJ2-4; abundance: few; CDR3nt: TGTGCCAGCAGAGACCCCACAGGTCTGCACATTCAGTACTTC; CDR3aa: CASRDPTGLHIQYF
d_gene: -; v_gene: TRBV19; j_gene: TRBJ1-4; abundance: many; CDR3nt: TGTGCCAGTAGTATAACGGTGGTCGATGAAAAACTGTTTTTT; CDR3aa: CASSITVVDEKLFF
d_gene: TRBD1; v_gene: TRBV5-1; j_gene: TRBJ1-5; abundance: many; CDR3nt: TGCGCCAGCAGTGAAACAGGGGTAAGTAGCAATCAGCCCCAGCATTTT; CDR3aa: CASSETGVSSNQPQHF